The clone carrying this T cell receptor beta chain has only a few counts. The data were produced by immunoSEQ multiplex PCR, yet TCRdb's version contains in-frame clones alone and is incomplete. The data show approximately 69,000 clones, 90% seen once. The CDR3 is 15 amino acids. V lost 3 bases to trimming and J lost 2 bases, with 14 bases between them. Germline V lookup: CDR1 LNHDA, CDR2 SQIVND (reference sequence). The source of the sample is a study of OX40 agonist ivuxolimab in advanced cancers. Study-level information: Patients received the agonistic anti-OX40 (CD134) antibody ivuxolimab.

This chain links TRBV19 with TRBJ2-7, with a possible D match to TRBD1 (6 bases). The source is an adult with an advanced solid tumor such as melanoma, head and neck, liver or kidney cancer. Sample: CD4+ or CD8+ T cells sorted from blood, taken in a trial of the OX40 agonist ivuxolimab. CDR3 in amino acids: CASSMARGTTYEQYF. The DNA of the CDR3 is TGTGCCAGTAGTATGGCTAGGGGGACGACCTACGAGCAGTACTTC.